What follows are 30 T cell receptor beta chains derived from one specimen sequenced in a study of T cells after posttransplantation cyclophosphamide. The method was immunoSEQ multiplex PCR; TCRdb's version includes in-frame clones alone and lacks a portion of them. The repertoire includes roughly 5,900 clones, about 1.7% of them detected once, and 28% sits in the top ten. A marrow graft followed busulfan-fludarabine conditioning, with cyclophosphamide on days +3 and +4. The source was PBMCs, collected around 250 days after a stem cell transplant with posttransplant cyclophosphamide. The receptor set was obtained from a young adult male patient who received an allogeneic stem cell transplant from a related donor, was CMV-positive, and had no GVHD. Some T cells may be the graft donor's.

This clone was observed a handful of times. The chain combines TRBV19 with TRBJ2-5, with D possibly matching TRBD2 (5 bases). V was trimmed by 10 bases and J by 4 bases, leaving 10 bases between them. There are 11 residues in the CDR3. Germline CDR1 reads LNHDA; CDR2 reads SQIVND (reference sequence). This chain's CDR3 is CATTRGETQYF. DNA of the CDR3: TGTGCCACCACTCGGGGAGAGACCCAGTACTTC. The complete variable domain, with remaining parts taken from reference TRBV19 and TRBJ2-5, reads DGGITQSPKYLFRKEGQNVTLSCEQNLNHDAMYWYRQDPGQGLRLIYYSQIVNDFQKGDIAEGYSVSREKKESFPLTVTSAQKNPTAFYLCATTRGETQYFGPGTRLLVL.

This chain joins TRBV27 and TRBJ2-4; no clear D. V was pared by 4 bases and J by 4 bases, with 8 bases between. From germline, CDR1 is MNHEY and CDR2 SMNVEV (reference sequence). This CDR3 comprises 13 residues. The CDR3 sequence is CASSWSVKNIQYF. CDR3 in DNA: TGTGCCAGCAGTTGGTCGGTGAAAAACATTCAGTACTTC.

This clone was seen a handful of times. This chain's CDR3 is CASRLSGGSNIQYF. CDR3 in DNA: TGTGCCAGCAGGTTGAGCGGGGGATCAAACATTCAGTACTTC. V gene TRBV6-1 combines with J gene TRBJ2-4; 8 bases align to TRBD2. Germline V gene data show CDR1 as MNHNS and CDR2 as SASEGT. V lost 6 bases to trimming and J lost 6 bases; unmatched junction nucleotides: 7. The CDR3 is made up of 14 amino acids.

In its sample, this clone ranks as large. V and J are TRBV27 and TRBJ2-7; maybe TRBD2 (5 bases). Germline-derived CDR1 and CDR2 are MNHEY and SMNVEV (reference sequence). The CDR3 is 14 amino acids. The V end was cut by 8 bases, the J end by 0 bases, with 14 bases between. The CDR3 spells CASALGDVSYEQYF. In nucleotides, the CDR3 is TGTGCCAGCGCTTTGGGAGACGTCTCCTACGAGCAGTACTTC.

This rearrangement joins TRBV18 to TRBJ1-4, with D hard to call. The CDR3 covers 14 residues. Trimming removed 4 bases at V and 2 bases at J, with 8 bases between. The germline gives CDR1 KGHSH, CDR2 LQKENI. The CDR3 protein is CASSQSPTNEKLFF. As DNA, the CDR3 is TGTGCCAGCTCACAAAGCCCGACTAATGAAAAACTGTTTTTT.

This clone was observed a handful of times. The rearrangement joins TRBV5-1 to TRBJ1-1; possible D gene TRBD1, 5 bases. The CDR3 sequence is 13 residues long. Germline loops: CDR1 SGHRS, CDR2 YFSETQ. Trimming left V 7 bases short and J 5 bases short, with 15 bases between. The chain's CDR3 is CASRAWGDTEAFF. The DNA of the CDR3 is TGCGCCAGCCGCGCCTGGGGGGATACTGAAGCTTTCTTT.

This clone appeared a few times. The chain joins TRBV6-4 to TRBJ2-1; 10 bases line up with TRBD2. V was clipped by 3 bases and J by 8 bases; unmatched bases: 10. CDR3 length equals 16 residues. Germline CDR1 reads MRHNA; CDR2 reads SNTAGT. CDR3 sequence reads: CASSEGTSVGRDEQFF. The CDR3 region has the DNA TGTGCCAGCAGTGAAGGGACTAGCGTGGGACGGGATGAGCAGTTCTTC.

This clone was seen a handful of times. The CDR3 DNA is TGTGCCAGCAGCGTTACCGGGACTAGCTACAATGAGCAGTTCTTC. This encodes CASSVTGTSYNEQFF. The gene calls are TRBV9 and TRBJ2-1; 8 bases agree with TRBD2. CDR1 SGDLS and CDR2 YYNGEE come from the germline V gene. This CDR3 contains 15 residues. Trimming removed 2 bases from V and 3 bases from J; junction bases left unmatched: 4.

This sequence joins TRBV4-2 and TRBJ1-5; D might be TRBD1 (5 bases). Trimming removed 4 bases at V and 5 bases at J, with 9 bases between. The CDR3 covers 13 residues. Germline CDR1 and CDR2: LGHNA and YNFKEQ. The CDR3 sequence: CASSRGRDQPQHF. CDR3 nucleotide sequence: TGTGCCAGCAGCCGGGGGAGGGATCAGCCCCAGCATTTT.

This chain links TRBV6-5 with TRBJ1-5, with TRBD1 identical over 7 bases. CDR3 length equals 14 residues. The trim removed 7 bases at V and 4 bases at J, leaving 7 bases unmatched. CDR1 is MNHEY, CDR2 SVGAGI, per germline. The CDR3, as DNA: TGTGCCAGCATGAAGGGGGACAGTAATCAGCCCCAGCATTTT. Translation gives CASMKGDSNQPQHF.

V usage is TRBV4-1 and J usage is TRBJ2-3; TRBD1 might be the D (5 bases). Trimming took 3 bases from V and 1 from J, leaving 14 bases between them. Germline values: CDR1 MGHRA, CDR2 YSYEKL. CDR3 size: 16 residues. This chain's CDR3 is CASSHETVFGTDTQYF. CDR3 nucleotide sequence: TGCGCCAGCAGCCATGAGACAGTTTTCGGCACAGATACGCAGTATTTT.

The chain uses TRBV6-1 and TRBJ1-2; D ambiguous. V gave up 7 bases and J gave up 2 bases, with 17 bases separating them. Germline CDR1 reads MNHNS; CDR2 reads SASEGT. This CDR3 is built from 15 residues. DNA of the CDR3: TGTGCCAGCAAAATCGGCGGGATAATAAACTATGGCTACACCTTC. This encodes CASKIGGIINYGYTF.

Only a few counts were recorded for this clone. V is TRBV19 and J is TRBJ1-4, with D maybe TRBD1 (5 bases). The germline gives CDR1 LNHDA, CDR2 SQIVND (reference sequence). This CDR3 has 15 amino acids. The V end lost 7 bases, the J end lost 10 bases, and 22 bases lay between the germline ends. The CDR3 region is CASNPKGLLSGKLFF. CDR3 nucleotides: TGTGCCAGTAACCCCAAGGGGTTGCTCTCAGGAAAACTGTTTTTT.

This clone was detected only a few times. The CDR3 spells CAISSREGETQYF. The CDR3 coding sequence is TGTGCCATCAGCTCCAGGGAGGGGGAGACCCAGTACTTC. This chain uses TRBV10-3 with TRBJ2-5; 7 bases match TRBD2. Germline CDR1 ENHRY, CDR2 SYGVKD. This CDR3 has 13 amino acids. Trimming removed 6 bases from V and 5 bases from J; junction bases left unmatched: 6.

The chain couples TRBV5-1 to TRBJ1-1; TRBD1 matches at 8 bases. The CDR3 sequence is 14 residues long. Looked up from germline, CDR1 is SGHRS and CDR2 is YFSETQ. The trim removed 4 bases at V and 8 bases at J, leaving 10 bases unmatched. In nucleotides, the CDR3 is TGCGCCAGCAGCCTATCCGTCTGGGACAGGGAAGCTTTCTTT. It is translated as CASSLSVWDREAFF.

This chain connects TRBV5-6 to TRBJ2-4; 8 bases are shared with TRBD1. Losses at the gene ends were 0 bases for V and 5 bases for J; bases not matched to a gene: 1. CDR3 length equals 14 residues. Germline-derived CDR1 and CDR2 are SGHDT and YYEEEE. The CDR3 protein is CASSLGQGQNIQYF. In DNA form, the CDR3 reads TGTGCCAGCAGCTTGGGACAGGGGCAAAACATTCAGTACTTC.

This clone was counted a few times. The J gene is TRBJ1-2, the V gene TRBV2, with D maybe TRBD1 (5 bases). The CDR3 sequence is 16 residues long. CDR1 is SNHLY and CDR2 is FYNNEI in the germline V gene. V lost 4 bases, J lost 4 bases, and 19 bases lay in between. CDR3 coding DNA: TGTGCCAGCAGTGGGCAGGGAATCCCGGTGAGCTATGGCTACACCTTC. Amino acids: CASSGQGIPVSYGYTF.

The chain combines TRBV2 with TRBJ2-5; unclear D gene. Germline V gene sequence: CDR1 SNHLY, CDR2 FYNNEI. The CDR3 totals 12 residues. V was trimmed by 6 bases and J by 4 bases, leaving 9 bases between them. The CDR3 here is CASSYSRETQYF. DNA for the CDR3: TGTGCCAGCAGCTATTCTAGAGAGACCCAGTACTTC.

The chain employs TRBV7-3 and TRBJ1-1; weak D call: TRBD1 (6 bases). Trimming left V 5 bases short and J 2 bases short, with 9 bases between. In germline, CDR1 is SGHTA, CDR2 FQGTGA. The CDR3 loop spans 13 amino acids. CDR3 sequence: CASSTGQNTEAFF. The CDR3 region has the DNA TGTGCCAGCAGCACGGGACAAAACACTGAAGCTTTCTTT.

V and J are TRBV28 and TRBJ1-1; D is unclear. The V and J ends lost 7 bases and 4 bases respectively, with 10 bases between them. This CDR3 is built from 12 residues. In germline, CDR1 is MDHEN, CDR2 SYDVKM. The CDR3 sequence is CASNFGSTEAFF. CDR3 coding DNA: TGTGCCAGCAACTTTGGGAGCACTGAAGCTTTCTTT.

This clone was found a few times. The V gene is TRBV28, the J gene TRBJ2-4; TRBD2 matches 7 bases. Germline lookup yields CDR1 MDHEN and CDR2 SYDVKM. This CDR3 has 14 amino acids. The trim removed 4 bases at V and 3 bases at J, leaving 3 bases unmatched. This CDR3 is CASSYGLVKNIQYF. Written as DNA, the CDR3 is TGTGCCAGCAGTTACGGACTAGTCAAAAACATTCAGTACTTC.

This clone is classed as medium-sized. CDR3 coding DNA: TGCGCCAGCAGTCGCCGAACGGGGGTATCGGTCGTGTCATCCTACGAGCAGTACTTC. Its protein product is CASSRRTGVSVVSSYEQYF. This chain connects TRBV23-1 to TRBJ2-7; a possible D gene is TRBD2 (6 bases). TRBV23-1 belongs to the ORF category, with a function that is uncertain. The CDR3 loop spans 19 amino acids. Trimming stripped 4 bases from V and 1 base from J, with 26 bases between.

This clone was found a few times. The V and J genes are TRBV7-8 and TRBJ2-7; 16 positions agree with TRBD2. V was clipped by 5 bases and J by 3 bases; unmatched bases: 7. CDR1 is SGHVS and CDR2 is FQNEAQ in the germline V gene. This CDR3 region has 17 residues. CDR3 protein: CASSPGTSGRAFYEQYF. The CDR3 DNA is TGTGCCAGCAGCCCCGGGACTAGCGGGAGGGCCTTCTACGAGCAGTACTTC.

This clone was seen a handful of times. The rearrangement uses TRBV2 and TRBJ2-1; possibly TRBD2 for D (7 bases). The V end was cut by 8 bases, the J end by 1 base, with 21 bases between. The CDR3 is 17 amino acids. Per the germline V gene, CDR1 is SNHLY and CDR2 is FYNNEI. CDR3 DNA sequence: TGTGCCAGCGGGGGGGGGCTCAGGGGATCATCCTACAATGAGCAGTTCTTC. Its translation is CASGGGLRGSSYNEQFF.

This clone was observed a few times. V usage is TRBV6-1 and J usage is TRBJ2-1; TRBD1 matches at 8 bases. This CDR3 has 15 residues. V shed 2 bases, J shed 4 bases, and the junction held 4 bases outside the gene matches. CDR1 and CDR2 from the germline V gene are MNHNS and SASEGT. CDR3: CASSENRGTYNEQFF. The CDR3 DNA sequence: TGTGCCAGCAGTGAAAACAGGGGGACATACAATGAGCAGTTCTTC.

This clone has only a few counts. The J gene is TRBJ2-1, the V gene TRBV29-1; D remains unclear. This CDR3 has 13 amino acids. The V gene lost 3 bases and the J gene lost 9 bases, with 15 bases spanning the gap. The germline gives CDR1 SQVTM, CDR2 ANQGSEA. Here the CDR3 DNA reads TGCAGCGTTGAGCAGCGTAGAAGTGGTGAGCAGTTCTTC. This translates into CSVEQRRSGEQFF.

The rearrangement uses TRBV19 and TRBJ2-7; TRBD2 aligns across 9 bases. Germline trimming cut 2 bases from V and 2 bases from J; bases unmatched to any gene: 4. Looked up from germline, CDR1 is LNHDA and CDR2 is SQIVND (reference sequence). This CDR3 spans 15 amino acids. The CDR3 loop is CASSISSGITYEQYF. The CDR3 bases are TGTGCCAGTAGTATATCTAGCGGGATAACCTACGAGCAGTACTTC.

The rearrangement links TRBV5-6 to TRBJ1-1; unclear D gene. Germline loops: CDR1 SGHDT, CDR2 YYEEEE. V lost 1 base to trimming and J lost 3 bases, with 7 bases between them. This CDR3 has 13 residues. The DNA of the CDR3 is TGTGCCAGCAGCTTGCAAGCCTACACTGAAGCTTTCTTT. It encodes CASSLQAYTEAFF.

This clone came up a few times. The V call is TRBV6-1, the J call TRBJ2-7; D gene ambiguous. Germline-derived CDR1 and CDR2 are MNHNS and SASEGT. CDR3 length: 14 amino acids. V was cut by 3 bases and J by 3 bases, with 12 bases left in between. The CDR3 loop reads CASSELGSHYEQYF. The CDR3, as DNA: TGTGCCAGCAGTGAGCTCGGGTCGCACTACGAGCAGTACTTC.

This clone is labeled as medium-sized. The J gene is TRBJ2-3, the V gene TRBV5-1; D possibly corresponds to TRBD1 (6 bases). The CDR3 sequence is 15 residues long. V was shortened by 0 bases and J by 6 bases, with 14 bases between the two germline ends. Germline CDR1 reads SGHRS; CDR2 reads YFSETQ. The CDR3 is CASSLDKTGPDTQYF. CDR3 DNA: TGCGCCAGCAGCTTGGACAAGACAGGCCCCGATACGCAGTATTTT.